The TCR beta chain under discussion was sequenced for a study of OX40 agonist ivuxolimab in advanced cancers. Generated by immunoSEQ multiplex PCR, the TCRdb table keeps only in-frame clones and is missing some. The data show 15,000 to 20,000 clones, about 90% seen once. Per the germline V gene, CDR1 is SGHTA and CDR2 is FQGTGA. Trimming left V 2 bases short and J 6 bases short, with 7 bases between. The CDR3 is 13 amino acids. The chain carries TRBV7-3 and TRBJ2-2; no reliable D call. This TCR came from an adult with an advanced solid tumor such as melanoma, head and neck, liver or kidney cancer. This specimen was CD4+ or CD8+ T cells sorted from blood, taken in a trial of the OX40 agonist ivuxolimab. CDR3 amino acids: CASSLSGPGELFF. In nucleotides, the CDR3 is TGTGCCAGCAGCTTATCGGGCCCCGGGGAGCTGTTTTTT.